These 21 T cell receptor beta chains came from one sample sequenced in a study of OX40 agonist ivuxolimab in advanced cancers. Produced via immunoSEQ multiplex PCR; TCRdb's table is partial and in-frame only. The sample carries about 28,000 clones, 90% to 95% recorded once. This specimen was CD4+ or CD8+ T cells sorted from blood, taken in a trial of the OX40 agonist ivuxolimab. These receptor sequences come from an adult with an advanced solid tumor such as melanoma, head and neck, liver or kidney cancer.

The V call is TRBV9, the J call TRBJ2-2; 10 nucleotides match TRBD2. Germline trimming cut 0 bases from V and 7 bases from J; bases unmatched to any gene: 6. From germline, CDR1 is SGDLS and CDR2 YYNGEE. The CDR3 totals 16 residues. DNA for the CDR3: TGTGCCAGCAGCGTAGATCTAGCGGGAGTGAACGGGGAGCTGTTTTTT. It encodes CASSVDLAGVNGELFF. The whole variable domain, filled in from reference TRBV9 and TRBJ2-2, reads DSGVTQTPKHLITATGQRVTLRCSPRSGDLSVYWYQQSLDQGLQFLIQYYNGEERAKGNILERFSAQQFPDLHSELNLSSLELGDSALYFCASSVDLAGVNGELFFGEGSRLTVL.

The CDR3 protein is CAWSELAGPYEQYF. Here the CDR3 DNA reads TGTGCCTGGAGTGAACTAGCGGGGCCCTACGAGCAGTACTTC. V usage is TRBV30 and J usage is TRBJ2-7, with TRBD2 identical over 10 bases. Germline CDR1 is GTSNPN and CDR2 is SVGIG (reference sequence). The trim removed 1 base at V and 2 bases at J, leaving 2 bases unmatched. The CDR3 extends over 14 amino acids.

The chain is built from TRBV5-6 and TRBJ1-4, with TRBD1 matching over 8 bases. Germline V gene lookup returns CDR1 SGHDT and CDR2 YYEEEE. The CDR3 has 17 residues. J gave up 4 bases and V 3 bases, and 11 bases lay outside the gene matches. CDR3 residues: CASSSTLRGPLNEKLFF. The CDR3 bases are TGTGCCAGCAGCTCTACCCTCAGGGGGCCACTTAATGAAAAACTGTTTTTT.

This clone is a singleton in its sample. The chain carries TRBV28 and TRBJ2-7; TRBD2 aligns across 11 bases. CDR1 is MDHEN, CDR2 SYDVKM, per germline. The CDR3 extends over 15 amino acids. Germline trimming cut 8 bases from V and 5 bases from J; bases unmatched to any gene: 11. The CDR3 loop is CASPPGLAGLDEQYF. Written as DNA, the CDR3 is TGTGCCAGCCCCCCTGGACTAGCGGGTTTGGACGAGCAGTACTTC.

Note on this clone: This sample includes further DNA sequences coding for the same CDR3. V usage is TRBV27 and J usage is TRBJ2-1; no clear D. V was pared by 6 bases and J by 1 base, with 4 bases between. Germline CDR1 is MNHEY and CDR2 is SMNVEV (reference sequence). The CDR3 is 12 amino acids. CDR3 DNA: TGTGCCAGCAGCCCTTCCTACAATGAGCAGTTCTTC. Translation: CASSPSYNEQFF.

The chain is built from TRBV9 and TRBJ2-1, with a tentative D call TRBD1 (5 bases). The CDR3 is made up of 14 amino acids. In germline, CDR1 is SGDLS, CDR2 YYNGEE. The germline V and J ends were trimmed by 5 bases and 4 bases, with 13 bases remaining between them. The CDR3 sequence: CASSDSIGYNEQFF. The DNA of the CDR3 is TGTGCCAGCAGTGACAGCATAGGTTACAATGAGCAGTTCTTC. The variable domain in full, with the rest retrieved from reference TRBV9 and TRBJ2-1, is DSGVTQTPKHLITATGQRVTLRCSPRSGDLSVYWYQQSLDQGLQFLIQYYNGEERAKGNILERFSAQQFPDLHSELNLSSLELGDSALYFCASSDSIGYNEQFFGPGTRLTVL.

The rearrangement links TRBV28 to TRBJ2-2, with 10 bases lining up with TRBD1. J lost 8 bases, V lost 6 bases, and 9 bases had no gene match. The CDR3 loop spans 15 amino acids. Germline CDR1 is MDHEN and CDR2 is SYDVKM. The CDR3 region has the DNA TGTGCCAGCAGCTCAACCGGGACAGGGGAAGGGGAGCTGTTTTTT. Translating gives CASSSTGTGEGELFF.

The chain combines TRBV27 with TRBJ1-2; D uncertain. This CDR3 comprises 13 residues. Trimming removed 2 bases at V and 2 bases at J, with 6 bases between. Germline V gives CDR1 MNHEY, CDR2 SMNVEV (reference sequence). The CDR3 region is CASSLGQNYGYTF. The CDR3 region has the DNA TGTGCCAGCAGTTTAGGCCAGAACTATGGCTACACCTTC.

The chain combines TRBV27 with TRBJ2-3; TRBD2 matches at 10 bases. This CDR3 has 13 residues. V gave up 5 bases and J gave up 6 bases; unmatched junction bases: 2. The germline gives CDR1 MNHEY, CDR2 SMNVEV (reference sequence). The CDR3 sequence: CASSLAGVDTQYF. CDR3 nucleotides: TGTGCCAGCAGTCTAGCGGGAGTTGATACGCAGTATTTT.

This clone was counted between two and nine times. The V gene is TRBV19, the J gene TRBJ2-1; D is undetermined. Deletions cut 6 bases from V and 6 bases from J, with 15 bases between. This CDR3 contains 14 residues. CDR1 is LNHDA and CDR2 is SQIVND in the germline V gene (reference sequence). As DNA, the CDR3 is TGTGCCAGTAGAGTTGGGGTCATCGTCAATGAGCAGTTCTTC. It translates to CASRVGVIVNEQFF.

The chain uses TRBV5-1 and TRBJ2-2; D gene ambiguous. Trimming stripped 0 bases from V and 4 bases from J, with 19 bases between. Germline CDR1 reads SGHRS; CDR2 reads YFSETQ. The length of the CDR3 is 18 residues. The CDR3 DNA follows: TGCGCCAGCAGCTTGGTATCGGCTACTTCCCGAGGCACCGGGGAGCTGTTTTTT. Amino acid sequence: CASSLVSATSRGTGELFF.

V gene TRBV2 combines with J gene TRBJ1-5; D possibly corresponds to TRBD1 (5 bases). This CDR3 comprises 13 residues. The V gene's germline CDR1 is SNHLY and CDR2 FYNNEI. The ends were cut back, 10 bases at V and 8 bases at J, with 18 bases in the middle. CDR3 sequence reads: CAIMEGPGEPQHF. CDR3 DNA sequence: TGTGCCATAATGGAGGGGCCTGGGGAGCCCCAGCATTTT.

As DNA, the CDR3 is TGTGCCAGCAGTTCCTTAGGAGGGGCTATCTTCGAGCAGTACTTC. This gives the protein CASSSLGGAIFEQYF. This chain uses TRBV28 with TRBJ2-7, with a possible D match to TRBD2 (6 bases). The germline gives CDR1 MDHEN, CDR2 SYDVKM. CDR3 length equals 15 residues. The V end was cut by 4 bases, the J end by 6 bases, with 19 bases between.

The chain joins TRBV6-1 to TRBJ1-2; tentatively, D is TRBD1 (5 bases). The CDR3 has 11 residues. Germline V gene sequence: CDR1 MNHNS, CDR2 SASEGT. Trimming pared 10 bases from V and 6 bases from J, leaving 12 bases between. CDR3 protein: CATQGVDGYTF. CDR3 nucleotide sequence: TGTGCCACGCAGGGTGTGGATGGCTACACCTTC.

This sequence joins TRBV28 and TRBJ2-1; 7 bases fit TRBD2. V lost 9 bases, J lost 2 bases, and 4 bases stayed unmatched. The CDR3 runs 13 residues. CDR1 is MDHEN, CDR2 SYDVKM, per germline. The DNA for the CDR3 is TGTGCCAGTACGGGAGGCCCCTACAATGAGCAGTTCTTC. Translated, it gives CASTGGPYNEQFF.

V and J are TRBV28 and TRBJ2-7; possibly TRBD1 for D (5 bases). The CDR3 runs 14 residues. V lost 3 bases and J 1 base, leaving 10 bases between the germline ends. CDR1 is MDHEN, CDR2 SYDVKM, per germline. CDR3 sequence reads: CASSFREVSYEQYF. The CDR3 nucleotides are TGTGCCAGCAGTTTCAGGGAAGTATCCTACGAGCAGTACTTC.

The V and J genes are TRBV19 and TRBJ1-5, with D unclear. Trimming shortened V by 3 bases and J by 7 bases, and 16 bases separated the two germline ends. This CDR3 is 15 amino acids long. Germline V lookup: CDR1 LNHDA, CDR2 SQIVND (reference sequence). The CDR3 DNA is TGTGCCAGTAGTATCGCCCCACCCTGGGAACAGCCCCAGCATTTT. Protein product: CASSIAPPWEQPQHF.

J is TRBJ2-7 and V is TRBV7-6; D call uncertain. Between the trimmed V and J ends, which lost 5 bases and 0 bases, there was a span of 8 bases. Germline lookup yields CDR1 SGHVS and CDR2 FNYEAQ. The CDR3 covers 13 residues. The CDR3 protein is CASSAAASYEQYF. As DNA, the CDR3 is TGTGCCAGCAGCGCGGCGGCCTCCTACGAGCAGTACTTC.

This chain links TRBV9 with TRBJ1-1, with no clear D. Deletions cut 1 base from V and 11 bases from J, with 18 bases between. CDR1 SGDLS and CDR2 YYNGEE come from the germline V gene. The CDR3 covers 14 residues. The DNA of the CDR3 is TGTGCCAGCAGCGTAAGTCCGGCGGCGGAGTTCGCTTTCTTT. Translating it yields CASSVSPAAEFAFF. The full variable domain, in which reference TRBV9 and TRBJ1-1 provide the parts outside the CDR3, is DSGVTQTPKHLITATGQRVTLRCSPRSGDLSVYWYQQSLDQGLQFLIQYYNGEERAKGNILERFSAQQFPDLHSELNLSSLELGDSALYFCASSVSPAAEFAFFGQGTRLTVV.

The V call is TRBV19, the J call TRBJ2-5, with 7 positions matching TRBD1. The J segment lost 0 bases and the V segment lost 7 bases, leaving 5 bases of the junction unmatched. This CDR3 region has 14 residues. The V gene's germline CDR1 is LNHDA and CDR2 SQIVND (reference sequence). The CDR3 bases are TGTGCCAGTACCATGACAGGGCACCAAGAGACCCAGTACTTC. Protein: CASTMTGHQETQYF.

This sequence joins TRBV29-1 and TRBJ1-1; the D is unclear. CDR3 length: 15 amino acids. V gave up 3 bases and J gave up 1 base, with 15 bases separating them. Germline assignment: CDR1 SQVTM and CDR2 ANQGSEA. As DNA, the CDR3 is TGCAGCGTTGAGGGCTCGGACGGCACGAACACTGAAGCTTTCTTT. Encoded protein: CSVEGSDGTNTEAFF.